A single sample is the source of the 21 T cell receptor beta chains below, sequenced in a study of cytomegalovirus exposure and HLA in healthy donors. Vbeta (60) and Jbeta (13) primers were used in the PCR. The protocol was immunoSEQ multiplex PCR, while the TCRdb copy is restricted to in-frame clones and leaves out a portion. The sample yields around 200,000 clones, approximately 85% seen once. Sequenced: PBMCs. The source of these receptors is a woman between 18 and 29 years old in good health and CMV-seronegative.

This chain joins TRBV21-1 and TRBJ1-1; the table's D call, TRBD1, was not checked against the DNA. TRBV21-1 is given as a pseudogene. This CDR3 is 13 amino acids long. The CDR3 DNA sequence: TGTGCCAGCAGCATTCGGGTGGACATTGAAGCTTTCTTT. It yields the protein CASSIRVDIEAFF.

The CDR3 nucleotides are TGTGCCAGCAGTTCCCCTAGCGGCTCCTACAATGAGCAGTTCTTC. Translated, it gives CASSSPSGSYNEQFF. The rearrangement uses TRBV27 and TRBJ2-1; 7 bases match TRBD2. With V trimmed by 4 bases and J by 0 bases, 3 bases remained unmatched. Germline values: CDR1 MNHEY, CDR2 SMNVEV (reference sequence). The CDR3 is made up of 15 amino acids.

This clone was detected once. V is TRBV2 and J is TRBJ2-7; TRBD2 agrees at 11 bases. V shed 10 bases and J 3 bases; nucleotides not matched to a gene: 5. This CDR3 has 13 amino acids. The germline gives CDR1 SNHLY, CDR2 FYNNEI. CDR3 sequence: CANLAGGHYEQYF. In DNA, the CDR3 is TGTGCCAACTTAGCGGGGGGGCACTACGAGCAGTACTTC.

The chain couples TRBV4-1 to TRBJ1-1; D uncertain. Germline V lookup: CDR1 MGHRA, CDR2 YSYEKL. The CDR3 runs 12 residues. V was cut by 0 bases and J by 11 bases, with 10 bases left in between. CDR3 nucleotide sequence: TGCGCCAGCAGCCAAGATCGGGCGGGGGCTTTCTTT. It encodes CASSQDRAGAFF.

This clone was seen more than once but under ten times. The rearrangement links TRBV10-1 to TRBJ2-5; TRBD2 agrees at 12 bases. With 4 bases clipped from V and 5 bases from J, the junction kept 8 bases outside the gene matches. This CDR3 spans 16 amino acids. The germline V gene has CDR1 WNHNN and CDR2 SYGVQD (reference sequence). This chain's CDR3 is CASSASRLAGEETQYF. In nucleotides, the CDR3 is TGCGCCAGCAGTGCCTCAAGACTAGCGGGGGAGGAGACCCAGTACTTC.

Only a few counts were recorded for this clone. The chain is built from TRBV28 and TRBJ2-1; 9 nucleotides align to TRBD2. This CDR3 is 15 amino acids long. The germline CDR1 and CDR2 sequences are MDHEN and SYDVKM. The junction had 13 bases not matched to a gene; V was cut back by 10 bases and J by 6 bases. CDR3 sequence reads: CATAGGEAGTNEQFF. Written as DNA, the CDR3 is TGTGCCACAGCGGGAGGTGAAGCGGGGACCAATGAGCAGTTCTTC.

This clone was detected once. The chain combines TRBV28 with TRBJ2-7; TRBD1 matches at 7 bases. With 4 bases clipped from V and 6 bases from J, the junction kept 3 bases outside the gene matches. The CDR3 runs 12 residues. From germline, CDR1 is MDHEN and CDR2 SYDVKM. CDR3 coding DNA: TGTGCCAGCAGTTCGACAGGGACCGAGCAGTACTTC. Translating gives CASSSTGTEQYF.

This chain uses TRBV4-1 with TRBJ2-3; D may be TRBD2 (7 bases). The CDR3 covers 17 residues. Germline V lookup: CDR1 MGHRA, CDR2 YSYEKL. Trimming pared 3 bases from V and 6 bases from J, leaving 22 bases between. The CDR3 sequence is CASSHQAGPGQGDTQYF. The CDR3 DNA sequence: TGCGCCAGCAGCCACCAAGCGGGACCAGGGCAGGGGGATACGCAGTATTTT.

The V call is TRBV18, the J call TRBJ1-2, with D maybe TRBD1 (5 bases). Germline lookup yields CDR1 KGHSH and CDR2 LQKENI. Trimming took off 3 bases at V and 6 bases at J, with 14 bases between the two ends. The CDR3 spans 14 residues. CDR3 nucleotides: TGTGCCAGCTCACCCTTACGCGGGGCGGATGGCTACACCTTC. It encodes CASSPLRGADGYTF.

J is TRBJ1-1 and V is TRBV5-1, with 8 bases lining up with TRBD1. The germline V gene has CDR1 SGHRS and CDR2 YFSETQ. This CDR3 region has 17 residues. V was clipped by 1 base and J by 0 bases; unmatched bases: 8. DNA of the CDR3: TGCGCCAGCAGCTTGATAGGACAGGGACCCATGAACACTGAAGCTTTCTTT. Translated, it gives CASSLIGQGPMNTEAFF.

V gene TRBV29-1 combines with J gene TRBJ1-3; D unresolved. Deletions cut 6 bases from V and 1 base from J, with 7 bases between. This CDR3 is built from 12 residues. Germline V lookup: CDR1 SQVTM, CDR2 ANQGSEA. The CDR3 protein is CSVGLSGNTIYF. The CDR3 coding sequence is TGCAGCGTCGGACTATCTGGAAACACCATATATTTT.

The rearrangement joins TRBV28 to TRBJ2-1, with D uncertain. Germline CDR1 is MDHEN and CDR2 is SYDVKM. The CDR3 length is 12 residues. V was shortened by 7 bases and J by 8 bases, with 12 bases between the two germline ends. CDR3 sequence: CASNGVWHEQFF. The CDR3 bases are TGTGCCAGCAACGGAGTCTGGCATGAGCAGTTCTTC.

The chain has TRBV7-8 and TRBJ2-3; 16 bases line up with TRBD2. CDR3 length equals 21 residues. The junction had 15 bases not matched to a gene; V was cut back by 6 bases and J by 0 bases. Germline CDR1 reads SGHVS; CDR2 reads FQNEAQ. The CDR3 loop reads CASRPASGTSGGALSTDTQYF. The CDR3 DNA follows: TGTGCCAGCAGACCAGCCTCCGGGACTAGCGGGGGGGCGCTCAGCACAGATACGCAGTATTTT.

This chain joins TRBV6-5 and TRBJ2-3, with 7 bases identical to TRBD2. The germline gives CDR1 MNHEY, CDR2 SVGAGI. The junction had 3 bases not matched to a gene; V was cut back by 0 bases and J by 0 bases. The CDR3 contains 16 residues. CDR3 coding DNA: TGTGCCAGCAGTTACTCGAGCGGGGCTAGCACAGATACGCAGTATTTT. Its translation: CASSYSSGASTDTQYF.

This clone was seen a few times. The CDR3 DNA follows: TGTGCCAGCAGTGACCGGGACAGGGGGGACGAGCAGTACTTC. Residues: CASSDRDRGDEQYF. This chain uses TRBV25-1 with TRBJ2-7, with 11 bases aligning to TRBD1. V was pared by 3 bases and J by 5 bases, with 3 bases of the junction left unmatched. Germline assignment: CDR1 MGHDK and CDR2 SYGVNS. The CDR3 is made up of 14 amino acids.

This rearrangement joins TRBV5-1 to TRBJ2-6; 14 bases align to TRBD2. This CDR3 has 19 residues. V shed 4 bases, J shed 0 bases, and the junction held 6 bases outside the gene matches. Germline V CDR1 and CDR2: SGHRS, YFSETQ. CDR3 sequence (DNA): TGCGCCAGCAGCAGGGGACTAGCGGGGGAGAGCTCTGGGGCCAACGTCCTGACTTTC. It specifies CASSRGLAGESSGANVLTF.

This chain joins TRBV27 and TRBJ1-1; D call uncertain. CDR1 and CDR2 (germline): MNHEY, SMNVEV (reference sequence). The V gene lost 6 bases and the J gene lost 3 bases, with 17 bases spanning the gap. This CDR3 has 15 residues. CDR3 residues: CASSPVWVTDTEAFF. As DNA, the CDR3 is TGTGCCAGCAGCCCCGTGTGGGTCACAGACACTGAAGCTTTCTTT.

The rearrangement links TRBV29-1 to TRBJ2-5, with 7 bases fitting TRBD1. The V segment lost 2 bases and the J segment 2 bases; nucleotides outside the gene matches: 5. Germline V gene sequence: CDR1 SQVTM, CDR2 ANQGSEA. This CDR3 has 14 amino acids. The CDR3 sequence: CSVEHGDSQETQYF. The CDR3 coding sequence is TGCAGCGTTGAACACGGGGACAGTCAAGAGACCCAGTACTTC.

CDR3 coding DNA: TGTGCCAGTAGTATTTCCCAGGGGGTCCCCGGGGAGCTGTTTTTT. The encoded protein is CASSISQGVPGELFF. The chain carries TRBV19 and TRBJ2-2, with 7 bases that match TRBD1. Germline-derived CDR1 and CDR2 are LNHDA and SQIVND (reference sequence). The V and J ends lost 3 bases and 6 bases, in that order; junction bases with no gene match: 7. CDR3 length: 15 amino acids.

The rearrangement joins TRBV19 to TRBJ2-1, with TRBD1 identical over 7 bases. The CDR3 sequence is 13 residues long. The V gene end was trimmed by 4 bases and the J gene end by 5 bases; junction bases not matched to a gene: 2. Germline V lookup: CDR1 LNHDA, CDR2 SQIVND (reference sequence). The CDR3: CASSTGQNNEQFF. CDR3 in DNA: TGTGCCAGTAGTACGGGACAGAACAATGAGCAGTTCTTC.

Of note for this clone: At one of its ends the junction is not consistent with the germline gene, which may arise from a read error. The genes are TRBV7-9 and TRBJ2-7; 8 bases are shared with TRBD1. The CDR3 loop spans 14 amino acids. Germline CDR1 is SEHNR and CDR2 is FQNEAQ (reference sequence). CDR3 nucleotides: TGTTCCAGCAGCCTCGGACAGGGTGGATACGAGCAGTACTTC. Encoded protein: CSSSLGQGGYEQYF.